This is a list of T cell receptor beta chains from one sample in a study of cytomegalovirus exposure and HLA in healthy donors. Generated by immunoSEQ multiplex PCR, the TCRdb table keeps only in-frame clones and is missing some. The table includes 85,000 to 95,000 clones, 74% detected once. Specimen: PBMCs. These receptors were collected from a man under 40 in good health and CMV-seropositive. CDR3s include the opening cysteine and the closing phenylalanine or tryptophan. A D gene is named only where the DNA matches it firmly. Some rows have no size entry. The others give once, few or many, or a class for an expanded clone.

cdr3_nt | cdr3_aa | d_call | j_call | clone_size | v_call
TGCAGCGTCTCCGGGACAGGGGAAGAGACCCAGTACTTC | CSVSGTGEETQYF | TRBD1 | TRBJ2-5 | NA | TRBV29-1
TGTGCCATCAGTTCGACAGAGACCTATGGCTACACCTTC | CAISSTETYGYTF | NA | TRBJ1-2 | once | TRBV10-3
TGTGCCAGCAGCTTAACAGGGACGACTAAGGAAAAACTGTTTTTT | CASSLTGTTKEKLFF | NA | TRBJ1-4 | NA | TRBV6-1
TGCGCCAGCAGCCGGACTAGCGGGAGCCCAGATACGCAGTATTTT | CASSRTSGSPDTQYF | TRBD2 | TRBJ2-3 | few | TRBV5-1
TGTGCCAGCAGCTTAAATCAGCAAGAGACCCAGTACTTC | CASSLNQQETQYF | NA | TRBJ2-5 | NA | TRBV7-8
TGTGCCAGCAGCTTAGCCCTAGCGGGGGAATATCTGTTCTTC | CASSLALAGEYLFF | TRBD2 | TRBJ2-1 | NA | TRBV7-2
TGCGCCAGCAGCCAAGTTACAGGGGGCGCCTCCTACGAGCAGTACTTC | CASSQVTGGASYEQYF | TRBD1 | TRBJ2-7 | NA | TRBV4-1
TGTGCCAGCAGCCAACTAGCGGGAGGCGGGGATGAGCAGTTCTTC | CASSQLAGGGDEQFF | TRBD2 | TRBJ2-1 | once | TRBV4-2
TGTGCCAGCACCCCCGGACAGCAGATTTCAACTAATGAAAAACTGTTTTTT | CASTPGQQISTNEKLFF | NA | TRBJ1-4 | NA | TRBV2
TGTGCCAGCAGCCAGGGAACAGCTCACCTTGAAAAACTGTTTTTT | CASSQGTAHLEKLFF | NA | TRBJ1-4 | NA | TRBV5-8
TGTGCCAGCAGCCAGGACAGTTCAAACACTGAAGCTTTCTTT | CASSQDSSNTEAFF | NA | TRBJ1-1 | few | TRBV11-3
TGTGCCAGCAGCTTACGACTCCATGAGCAGTTCTTC | CASSLRLHEQFF | NA | TRBJ2-1 | few | TRBV7-9
TGTGCCAGCAGTTACAGCGAAGGTGGCTACACCTTC | CASSYSEGGYTF | NA | TRBJ1-2 | once | TRBV6-5
TGTGCCAGCAGCTCGACTAGTTGGATTTACGAGCAGTACTTC | CASSSTSWIYEQYF | NA | TRBJ2-7 | NA | TRBV7-9
TGTGCCAGCGCCAGCGGCTACAATGAGCAGTTCTTC | CASASGYNEQFF | NA | TRBJ2-1 | NA | TRBV27
TGTGCCAGCAGTCTCTCCGGACTAGCGGGAAACAATGAGCAGTTCTTC | CASSLSGLAGNNEQFF | TRBD2 | TRBJ2-1 | NA | TRBV9
TGCGCCAGCAGCTCAGGAACGAACACCGGGGAGCTGTTTTTT | CASSSGTNTGELFF | NA | TRBJ2-2 | NA | TRBV5-1
TGTGCCAGCAGCTGGACTAGCGGGGGCCAAGAGACCCAGTACTTC | CASSWTSGGQETQYF | TRBD2 | TRBJ2-5 | NA | TRBV28
TGTGCCAGCAACAGAGCCGGGACAGGGGACACTGAAGCTTTCTTT | CASNRAGTGDTEAFF | TRBD1 | TRBJ1-1 | NA | TRBV9
TGCAGCGTTGGAACAGGGGCGGAGGGTGGCTACACCTTC | CSVGTGAEGGYTF | TRBD1 | TRBJ1-2 | NA | TRBV29-1
TGCGCCAGCAGCCAGGGACTAGCGGGATTCGACGAGCAGTACTTC | CASSQGLAGFDEQYF | TRBD2 | TRBJ2-7 | NA | TRBV4-3
TGTGCCAGCAGTGAATTCGGGGGATCAGGTGGAGAGCAGTACTTC | CASSEFGGSGGEQYF | NA | TRBJ2-7 | NA | TRBV25-1
TGTGCCAGCAGTGCAGACAGGGGTTGGGACTATGGCTACACCTTC | CASSADRGWDYGYTF | TRBD1 | TRBJ1-2 | NA | TRBV25-1
TGTGCCAGCAGTGACGGGACTAGATACCAAGAGACCCAGTACTTC | CASSDGTRYQETQYF | TRBD2 | TRBJ2-5 | NA | TRBV2
TGTGCCAGTAGTTCCTCAATTGGGGGGAGCAATCAGCCCCAGCATTTT | CASSSSIGGSNQPQHF | NA | TRBJ1-5 | NA | TRBV19
TGTGCCAGCAGCTTGAGCCTAGCGGGAGTATTGGATGAGCAGTACTTC | CASSLSLAGVLDEQYF | TRBD2 | TRBJ2-7 | NA | TRBV7-9
TGTGCCAGCAGTTACACAGGGGGTACCTACGAGCAGTACTTC | CASSYTGGTYEQYF | TRBD1 | TRBJ2-7 | NA | TRBV28
TGTGCCAGCAGTTACTCACAGAATGAGCAGTTCTTC | CASSYSQNEQFF | NA | TRBJ2-1 | few | TRBV6-6
TGTGCCAGCAGTGAAGGGGCCCTGAGGGATCAGCCCCAGCATTTT | CASSEGALRDQPQHF | NA | TRBJ1-5 | NA | TRBV2
TGTGCCAGCAGCTTATCCGACAGGCACAATGAGCAGTTCTTC | CASSLSDRHNEQFF | NA | TRBJ2-1 | few | TRBV7-3
TGTGCCTGGAACGACAGGGCTTACGAGCAGTACTTC | CAWNDRAYEQYF | TRBD1 | TRBJ2-7 | NA | TRBV30
TGTGCCAGCAGTCCCGGACTAGCCGCTCCCTACGAGCAGTACTTC | CASSPGLAAPYEQYF | TRBD2 | TRBJ2-7 | NA | TRBV28
TGTGCCAGCAGCTTAACAGGGGACTATGGCTACACCTTC | CASSLTGDYGYTF | TRBD1 | TRBJ1-2 | NA | TRBV7-2
TGTGCCTGGAGTAAGGGGCCGACCTTGAGAACTGAAGCTTTCTTT | CAWSKGPTLRTEAFF | NA | TRBJ1-1 | NA | TRBV30
TGTGCCAGCAGCCGCCGCAGCGAGCCCGGGGAGCTGTTTTTT | CASSRRSEPGELFF | NA | TRBJ2-2 | few | TRBV27
TGTGCCACTACACAGGGTTATAACTATGGCTACACCTTC | CATTQGYNYGYTF | NA | TRBJ1-2 | NA | TRBV28
TGTGCCAGCAGCTTGGCCCCCAGGGGAGAGACCCAGTACTTC | CASSLAPRGETQYF | NA | TRBJ2-5 | NA | TRBV5-6
TGTGCCAGCAGCTCACGCGGCGTCATGACAGATACGCAGTATTTT | CASSSRGVMTDTQYF | NA | TRBJ2-3 | NA | TRBV11-2
TGTGCCAGCAGTGGAGGGTTGACTGAAGCTTTCTTT | CASSGGLTEAFF | NA | TRBJ1-1 | NA | TRBV25-1
TGTGCCAGCAGCCGGGACAGGGTCGAGACCCAGTACTTC | CASSRDRVETQYF | TRBD1 | TRBJ2-5 | NA | TRBV28
TGTGCCACTCGGGGGGGTGGCTACGACGAGCAGTACTTC | CATRGGGYDEQYF | TRBD2 | TRBJ2-7 | NA | TRBV6-5
TGCAGCGCCTTACAGGGGGCGGACATTCAGTACTTC | CSALQGADIQYF | TRBD1 | TRBJ2-4 | NA | TRBV29-1
TGTGCCAGTAGTATAGAGGCAGGGGGCACTGAAGCTTTCTTT | CASSIEAGGTEAFF | TRBD1 | TRBJ1-1 | NA | TRBV19
TGTGCCAGCTCACCTTCCGGGCGGGGTCTGGCTTTCTTT | CASSPSGRGLAFF | NA | TRBJ1-1 | NA | TRBV18
TGTGCCAGCAAAAGGGGGATAGGCACTGAAGCTTTCTTT | CASKRGIGTEAFF | NA | TRBJ1-1 | NA | TRBV2
TGCGCCAGCAGCCAGGATAGCGGGAGGTACGAGCAGTACTTC | CASSQDSGRYEQYF | TRBD2 | TRBJ2-7 | NA | TRBV4-3
TGTGCCAGCAGCCCTATGATCACAGATACGCAGTATTTT | CASSPMITDTQYF | NA | TRBJ2-3 | medium-sized | TRBV6-4
TGTGCCAGCAGCTCAGGGTCGGCGGATACGCAGTATTTT | CASSSGSADTQYF | NA | TRBJ2-3 | NA | TRBV16
TGTGCCAGTAGTACAGACAGGGAAGACTATGGCTACACCTTC | CASSTDREDYGYTF | TRBD1 | TRBJ1-2 | NA | TRBV19
TGTGCCAGCAGTTACTCAGGGACTAGCTCCTACGAGCAGTACTTC | CASSYSGTSSYEQYF | TRBD2 | TRBJ2-7 | once | TRBV6-5
TGCGCCAGCAGCTCATACAGGGGTGAGGGCCAAGAGACCCAGTACTTC | CASSSYRGEGQETQYF | TRBD1 | TRBJ2-5 | NA | TRBV5-1
TGTGCCAGCAGCGTAGGTCGCAGGGCAACTAATGAAAAACTGTTTTTT | CASSVGRRATNEKLFF | NA | TRBJ1-4 | NA | TRBV9
TGCAGCGTTGCGGCAGCGGGGTATGGCTACACCTTC | CSVAAAGYGYTF | NA | TRBJ1-2 | NA | TRBV29-1
TGCGCCAGCAACCCGACAGGGGGTAACACTGAAGCTTTCTTT | CASNPTGGNTEAFF | TRBD1 | TRBJ1-1 | NA | TRBV5-1
TGTGCCAGCAGCCCAGGTGTGGGTACCATTCCCTTC | CASSPGVGTIPF | NA | TRBJ2-7 | once | TRBV7-2